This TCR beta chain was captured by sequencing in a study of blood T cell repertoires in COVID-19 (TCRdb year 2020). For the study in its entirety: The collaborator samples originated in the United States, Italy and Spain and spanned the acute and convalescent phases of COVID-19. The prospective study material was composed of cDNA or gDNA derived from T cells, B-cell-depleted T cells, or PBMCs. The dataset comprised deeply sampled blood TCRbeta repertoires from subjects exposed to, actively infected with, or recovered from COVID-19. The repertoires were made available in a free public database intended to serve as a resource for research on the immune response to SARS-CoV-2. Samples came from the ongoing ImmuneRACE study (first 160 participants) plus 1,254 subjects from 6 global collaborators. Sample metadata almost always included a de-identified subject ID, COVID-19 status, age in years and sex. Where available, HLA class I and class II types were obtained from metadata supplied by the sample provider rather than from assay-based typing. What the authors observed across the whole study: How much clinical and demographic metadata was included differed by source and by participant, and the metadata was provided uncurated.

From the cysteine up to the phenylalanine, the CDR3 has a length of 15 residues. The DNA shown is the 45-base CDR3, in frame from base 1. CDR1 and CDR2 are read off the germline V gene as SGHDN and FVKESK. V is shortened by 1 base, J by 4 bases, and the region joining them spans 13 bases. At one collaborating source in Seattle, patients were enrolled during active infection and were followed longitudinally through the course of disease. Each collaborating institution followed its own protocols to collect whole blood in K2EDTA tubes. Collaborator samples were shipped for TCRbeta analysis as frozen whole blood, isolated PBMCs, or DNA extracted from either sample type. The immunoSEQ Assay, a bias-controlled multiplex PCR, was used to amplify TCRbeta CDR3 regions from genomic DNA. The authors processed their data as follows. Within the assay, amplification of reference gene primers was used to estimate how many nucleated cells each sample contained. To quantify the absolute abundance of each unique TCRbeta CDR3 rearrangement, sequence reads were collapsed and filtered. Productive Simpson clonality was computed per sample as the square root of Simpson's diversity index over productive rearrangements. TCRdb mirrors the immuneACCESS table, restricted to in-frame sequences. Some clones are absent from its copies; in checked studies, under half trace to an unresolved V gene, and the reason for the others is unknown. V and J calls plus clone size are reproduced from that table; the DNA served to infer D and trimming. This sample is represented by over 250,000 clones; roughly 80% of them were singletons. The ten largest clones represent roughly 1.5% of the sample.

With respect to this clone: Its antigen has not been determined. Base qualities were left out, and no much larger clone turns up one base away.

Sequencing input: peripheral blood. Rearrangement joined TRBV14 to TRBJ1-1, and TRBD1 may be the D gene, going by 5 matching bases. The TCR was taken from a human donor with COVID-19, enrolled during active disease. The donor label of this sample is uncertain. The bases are TGTGCCAGCAGCCAAGCGATGGGGCACGTCACTGAAGCTTTCTTT. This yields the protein CASSQAMGHVTEAFF.